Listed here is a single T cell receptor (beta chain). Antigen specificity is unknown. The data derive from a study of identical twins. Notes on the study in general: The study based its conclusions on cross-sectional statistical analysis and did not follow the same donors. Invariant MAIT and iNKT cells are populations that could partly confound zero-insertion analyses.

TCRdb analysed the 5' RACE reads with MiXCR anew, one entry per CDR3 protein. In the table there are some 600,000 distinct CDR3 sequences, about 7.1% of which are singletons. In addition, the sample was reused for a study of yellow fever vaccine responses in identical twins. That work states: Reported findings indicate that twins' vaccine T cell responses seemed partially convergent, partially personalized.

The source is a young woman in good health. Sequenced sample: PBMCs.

This chain's CDR3 is CASSASASTDTQYF. CDR3 DNA: TGTGCCAGCAGCGCTTCAGCTAGCACAGATACGCAGTATTTT. The chain joins TRBV9 to TRBJ2-3, with D unclear. The CDR3 totals 14 residues. V gave up 3 bases and J gave up 0 bases, with 8 bases separating them. The germline V gene encodes CDR1 SGDLS and CDR2 YYNGEE.